Listed below are T cell receptor beta chains from one sample, sequenced in a study of blood T cell repertoires in COVID-19. Assay used: immunoSEQ multiplex PCR; TCRdb lists only in-frame clones, some missing. The sample has 200,000 or so clones, 70% to 90% seen once. Sequencing was performed on peripheral blood. The source is a woman in her 70s with active or convalescent COVID-19. The CDR3 runs from the conserved cysteine through the conserved F or W. D genes are given only for firm matches. Part of the rows lack a size; the others show once, few, many or a class for expanded clones.

size | D | J | V | CDR3 | DNA
few | . | TRBJ1-2 | TRBV5-5 | CASSLRGDYGYTF | TGTGCCAGCAGCTTGCGGGGTGACTATGGCTACACCTTC
once | . | TRBJ1-6 | TRBV3-1/TRBV3-2 | CASSQDQGYNSPLHF | TGTGCCAGCAGCCAAGATCAGGGGTATAATTCACCCCTCCACTTT
. | TRBD1 | TRBJ2-2 | TRBV18 | CASSPQGASNTGELFF | TGTGCCAGCTCACCTCAGGGGGCATCGAACACCGGGGAGCTGTTTTTT
. | . | TRBJ2-7 | TRBV11-2 | CASSRLTEGYEQYF | TGTGCCAGCAGCCGGCTGACTGAAGGCTACGAGCAGTACTTC
few | . | TRBJ1-1 | TRBV7-2 | CASRTQGYTEAFF | TGTGCCAGCAGAACACAGGGCTACACTGAAGCTTTCTTT
. | . | TRBJ2-7 | TRBV29-1 | CSVSGKGMGSYEQYF | TGCAGCGTTTCAGGGAAAGGTATGGGCTCCTACGAGCAGTACTTC
. | . | TRBJ2-7 | TRBV18 | CASSPRTVYEQYF | TGTGCCAGCTCACCCAGGACAGTCTACGAGCAGTACTTC
. | TRBD2 | TRBJ2-5 | TRBV27 | CASSPRGGTGRETQYF | TGTGCCAGCAGTCCCCGGGGGGGGACGGGCAGGGAGACCCAGTACTTC
. | . | TRBJ2-1 | TRBV7-3 | CASSLTSSSGEQFF | TGTGCCAGCAGCTTAACGAGTAGCTCTGGTGAGCAGTTCTTC
. | . | TRBJ2-7 | TRBV19 | CASSTAGFSYEQYF | TGTGCCAGTAGTACAGCGGGCTTTTCCTACGAGCAGTACTTC
once | . | TRBJ2-2 | TRBV19 | CASSMGHVTGELFF | TGTGCCAGTAGTATGGGACATGTCACCGGGGAGCTGTTTTTT
. | TRBD1 | TRBJ2-4 | TRBV11-3 | CASSPGQGGIQYF | TGTGCCAGCAGCCCCGGACAGGGGGGCATTCAGTACTTC
. | . | TRBJ2-7 | TRBV14 | CASSQVQGKQYF | TGTGCCAGCAGCCAAGTACAGGGAAAGCAGTACTTC
few | . | TRBJ1-5 | TRBV6-1 | CASSEGNFRPPLGREPQHF | TGTGCCAGCAGTGAAGGTAACTTCAGGCCGCCCTTGGGTCGTGAGCCCCAGCATTTT
once | TRBD1 | TRBJ2-5 | TRBV25-1 | CASSGPPTGTAQETQYF | TGTGCCAGCAGTGGCCCTCCGACCGGGACAGCCCAAGAGACCCAGTACTTC
. | . | TRBJ2-5 | TRBV18 | CASSPPESETQYF | TGTGCCAGCTCACCCCCGGAGAGTGAGACCCAGTACTTC
. | . | TRBJ2-1 | TRBV15 | CATSRGSAGSYNEQFF | TGTGCCACCAGCAGAGGGTCGGCCGGGTCCTACAATGAGCAGTTCTTC
. | TRBD1 | TRBJ1-2 | TRBV10-2 | CASSGTGANYGYTF | TGCGCCAGCAGTGGAACAGGGGCTAACTATGGCTACACCTTC
once | TRBD2 | TRBJ2-2 | TRBV9 | CASSPPGLEGTGELFF | TGTGCCAGCAGCCCTCCGGGACTAGAGGGCACCGGGGAGCTGTTTTTT
few | . | TRBJ1-2 | TRBV7-9 | CASSLALDSDGYTF | TGTGCCAGCAGCTTAGCACTGGATAGCGATGGCTACACCTTC
. | . | TRBJ1-2 | TRBV19 | CASRPPEGFGYTF | TGTGCCAGTAGGCCGCCTGAGGGCTTTGGCTACACCTTC
. | TRBD1 | TRBJ1-1 | TRBV4-1 | CASSHLTGVQNTEAFF | TGCGCCAGCAGCCACCTAACAGGGGTCCAAAACACTGAAGCTTTCTTT
. | . | TRBJ2-7 | TRBV19 | CASSSRSYEQYF | TGTGCCAGTAGTAGCCGGTCCTACGAGCAGTACTTC
. | . | TRBJ2-5 | TRBV25-1 | CASTRTGTQYF | TGTGCCAGCACCCGAACTGGGACCCAGTACTTC
. | TRBD2 | TRBJ2-1 | TRBV11-2 | CASSLGLAVYNEQFF | TGTGCCAGCAGTCTCGGCCTAGCGGTCTACAATGAGCAGTTCTTC
. | TRBD1 | TRBJ2-7 | TRBV7-2 | CASSDRTGADEQYF | TGTGCCAGCAGCGACCGGACAGGGGCGGACGAGCAGTACTTC
. | . | TRBJ2-4 | TRBV3-1/TRBV3-2 | CASNLFPREKRAKNIQYF | TGTGCCAGCAACCTCTTCCCCCGTGAGAAGCGTGCCAAAAACATTCAGTACTTC
. | TRBD2 | TRBJ2-1 | TRBV19 | CASSSSGRASNEQFF | TGTGCCAGTAGTTCTAGCGGGAGGGCCAGTAATGAGCAGTTCTTC
once | . | TRBJ1-6 | TRBV5-1 | CASSLRTENSPLHF | TGCGCCAGCAGCTTAAGGACAGAGAATTCACCCCTCCACTTT
. | TRBD1 | TRBJ2-1 | TRBV28 | CASRYQGAPSEQFF | TGTGCCAGCAGATACCAGGGGGCTCCATCTGAGCAGTTCTTC
. | . | TRBJ2-3 | TRBV4-2 | CASSFQAGTQYF | TGTGCCAGCAGCTTTCAGGCGGGTACGCAGTATTTT
. | . | TRBJ2-5 | TRBV9 | CASSVLAGRQETQYF | TGTGCCAGCAGCGTACTCGCGGGACGCCAAGAGACCCAGTACTTC
. | . | TRBJ1-4 | TRBV5-1 | CASSLAPQGEEKLFF | TGCGCCAGCAGCTTGGCCCCACAGGGTGAGGAAAAACTGTTTTTT
. | . | TRBJ2-5 | TRBV2 | CASSEWASQETQYF | TGTGCCAGCAGTGAATGGGCCAGCCAAGAGACCCAGTACTTC